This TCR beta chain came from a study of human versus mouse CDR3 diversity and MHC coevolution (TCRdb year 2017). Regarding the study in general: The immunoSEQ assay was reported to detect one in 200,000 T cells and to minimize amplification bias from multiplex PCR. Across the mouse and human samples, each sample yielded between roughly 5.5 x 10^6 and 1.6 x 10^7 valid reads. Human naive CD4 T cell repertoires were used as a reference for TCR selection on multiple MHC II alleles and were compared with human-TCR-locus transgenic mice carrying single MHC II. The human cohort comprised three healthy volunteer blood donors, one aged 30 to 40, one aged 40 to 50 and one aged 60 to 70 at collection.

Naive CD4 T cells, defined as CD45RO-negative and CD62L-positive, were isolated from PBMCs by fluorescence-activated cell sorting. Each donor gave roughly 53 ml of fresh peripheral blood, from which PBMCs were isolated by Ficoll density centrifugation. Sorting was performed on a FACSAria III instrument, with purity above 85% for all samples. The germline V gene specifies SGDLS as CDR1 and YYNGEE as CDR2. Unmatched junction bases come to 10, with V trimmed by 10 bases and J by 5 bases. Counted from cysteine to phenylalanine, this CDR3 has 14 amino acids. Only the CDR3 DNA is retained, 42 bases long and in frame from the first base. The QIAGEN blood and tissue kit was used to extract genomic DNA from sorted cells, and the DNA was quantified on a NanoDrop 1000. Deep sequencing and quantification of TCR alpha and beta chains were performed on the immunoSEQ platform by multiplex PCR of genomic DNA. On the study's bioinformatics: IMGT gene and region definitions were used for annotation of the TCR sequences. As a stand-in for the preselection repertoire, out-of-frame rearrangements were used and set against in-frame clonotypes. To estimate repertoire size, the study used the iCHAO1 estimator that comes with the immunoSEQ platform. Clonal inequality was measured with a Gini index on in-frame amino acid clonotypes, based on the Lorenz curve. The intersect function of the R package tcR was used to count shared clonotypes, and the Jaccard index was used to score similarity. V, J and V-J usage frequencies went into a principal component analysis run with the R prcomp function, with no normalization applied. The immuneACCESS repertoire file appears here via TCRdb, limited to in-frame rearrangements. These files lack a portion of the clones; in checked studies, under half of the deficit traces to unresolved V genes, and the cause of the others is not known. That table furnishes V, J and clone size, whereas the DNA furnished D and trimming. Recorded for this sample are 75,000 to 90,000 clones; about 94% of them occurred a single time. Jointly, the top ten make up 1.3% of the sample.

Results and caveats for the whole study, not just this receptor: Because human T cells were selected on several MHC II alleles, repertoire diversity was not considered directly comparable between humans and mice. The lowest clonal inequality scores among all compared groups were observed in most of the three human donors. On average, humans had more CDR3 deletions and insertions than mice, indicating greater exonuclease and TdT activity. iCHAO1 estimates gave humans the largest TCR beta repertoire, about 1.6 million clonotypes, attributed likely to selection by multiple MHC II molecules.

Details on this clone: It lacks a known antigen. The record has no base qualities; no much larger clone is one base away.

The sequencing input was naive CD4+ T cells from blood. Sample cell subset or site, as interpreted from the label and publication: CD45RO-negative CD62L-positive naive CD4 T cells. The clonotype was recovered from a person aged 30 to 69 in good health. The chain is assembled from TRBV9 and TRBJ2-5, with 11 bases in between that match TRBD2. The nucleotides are TGTGCCCCACCGACTAGCGGGAAGGGCGAGACCCAGTACTTC. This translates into CAPPTSGKGETQYF.